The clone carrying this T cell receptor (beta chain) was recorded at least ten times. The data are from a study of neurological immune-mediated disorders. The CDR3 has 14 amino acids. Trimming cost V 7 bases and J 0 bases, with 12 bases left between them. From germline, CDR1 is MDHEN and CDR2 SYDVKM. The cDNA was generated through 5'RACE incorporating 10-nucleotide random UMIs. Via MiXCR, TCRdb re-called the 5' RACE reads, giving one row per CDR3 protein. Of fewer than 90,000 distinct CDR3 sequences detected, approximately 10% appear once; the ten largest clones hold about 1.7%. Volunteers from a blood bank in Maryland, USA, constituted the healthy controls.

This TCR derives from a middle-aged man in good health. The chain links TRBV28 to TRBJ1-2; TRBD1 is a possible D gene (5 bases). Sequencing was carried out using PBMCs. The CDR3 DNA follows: TGTGCCAGCATTTCGGGACCGACTAACTATGGCTACACCTTC. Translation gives CASISGPTNYGYTF.